This T cell receptor beta chain was identified in a study of cytomegalovirus exposure and HLA in healthy donors. The CDR3 length is 16 residues. Germline CDR1 is MNHNY and CDR2 is SVGAGI (reference sequence). Germline trimming cut 7 bases from V and 0 bases from J; bases unmatched to any gene: 11. PCR was performed using 60 Vbeta and 13 Jbeta primers. Libraries were prepared by immunoSEQ multiplex PCR; TCRdb keeps only in-frame clonotypes and omits some of them. The profile covers under 150,000 clones, with 78% appearing a single time and around 6.6% taken by the ten largest. Sequenced: PBMCs. This chain uses TRBV6-6 with TRBJ2-7; TRBD1 matches 8 bases. The clonotype was recovered from a woman in her 40s in good health and CMV-seropositive. The CDR3 bases are TGTGCCAGCACCTCTAGATTGGGACAGGCCTCCTACGAGCAGTACTTC. Protein product: CASTSRLGQASYEQYF.